Reported below is one TCR beta chain. Its antigen is not known. Germline trimming cut 4 bases from V and 1 base from J; bases unmatched to any gene: 7. CDR1 is SGHRS, CDR2 YFSETQ, per germline. The CDR3 sequence is 15 residues long. HIV-negative, healthy adults without recent acute infections or vaccinations were the donors. The data stem from a study of shared clonotypes between healthy human individuals. Across the whole study: The donor pool was made up of a couple of women and a few men aged 18 to 49.

Overall study findings and caveats: Sorted-subset samples were not fully sequenced, rarefaction indicated.

The DNA input per sorted-subset replicate PCR was roughly 210 ng, corresponding to 32,000 or so T cell genomes. Here immunoSEQ multiplex PCR was the method, and the copy in TCRdb shows in-frame clones only, minus some. Of 2 million to 3 million clones in the sample, 80% to 95% were seen once. Input material: naive CD4+ T cells from PBMCs. Indicated subset: CD45RA+ positively selected. This chain joins TRBV5-1 and TRBJ2-5; TRBD2 aligns across 7 bases. The sequence was obtained from a man aged 18 to 35 in good health. Some clones in this sample may be carry-over from other donors' samples. In nucleotides, the CDR3 is TGCGCCAGCAGCCGTCTAGCGGCTTTCCAAGAGACCCAGTACTTC. Amino acid sequence: CASSRLAAFQETQYF.